This TCR beta chain was found in a study of blood T cells in healthy people across ages (dated by TCRdb to the mid-2010s). The study in broad terms: Template switching captured roughly one uniquely barcoded TCR beta cDNA molecule per two T cells in model experiments. To avoid experimental bias, donors of different ages were spread randomly across the sequencing lanes. Using the same blood draw, the study looked at two additional independent replicas of 1 million unique cDNA reads for two donors, one aged 18 to 30 and the other aged 80 or older. To track age-related changes in TCR beta repertoire diversity, the study relied on deep sequencing normalized with unique cDNA molecular identifiers. Four age groups were formed from the donors: young (average approximately 15 years), middle-aged (approximately 41), aged (approximately 60) and long-lived (82). General conclusions and limits of the study: Estimates of total diversity based on one million sequenced T cells were considered lower bounds and underestimates. Observed TCR beta diversity per million T cells fell roughly linearly with age, and a significant reduction was already apparent by age roughly 40. Compared with the aged group, the long-lived group had more naive CD4+ T cells, fewer expanded clones and increased TCR diversity, a pattern suggesting age selection. Bulk unsorted PBMC profiling prevented conclusive comparison of naive and antigen-experienced compartments. Observed TCR beta diversity correlated strongly with the percentage of naive T cells measured by flow cytometry. Donor CMV infection status was unknown, potentially confounding age-related changes in expanded clonotypes.

Systemically healthy Caucasian individuals from Russia, approximately 39 in total and aged roughly 6 to 90 years, were included as donors. Approximately 10 milliliters of peripheral blood were collected from each donor into EDTA-treated Vacutainer tubes. Ficoll-Paque density-gradient centrifugation was used to isolate PBMCs, with at least 7 million per sample. Trizol reagent was used to extract total RNA from PBMCs, with at least 5.5 micrograms per sample. For every donor, flow cytometry on a PBMC aliquot measured the percentage of naive CD45RAhigh/CD27high T cells. Points on this clonotype: Its recognized antigen is unknown. Nothing much larger sits one base from this clone, and base qualities are not available.

Library method: 5' RACE. The sequencing machine was an Illumina HiSeq 2500. A second about 6 to 11 cycle PCR used a sample-barcoded 5' primer and a J-beta primer mix. A template-switch 5' adaptor carrying 12 random nucleotides introduced a unique molecular identifier onto each TCR beta cDNA molecule. Each sample yielded at least 3 million CDR3-containing paired-end reads. All of the RNA was converted into first-strand cDNA using the Mint cDNA synthesis kit, with a TRBC-specific oligonucleotide serving as the primer. Following uracil-DNA glycosylase treatment, all cDNA underwent a first 18-cycle PCR with the universal primers M1SS and BC2_uni_R. In the source study's methods: For normalization, 1 million high-quality reads, each with a distinct molecular identifier, were randomly selected from each sample. Reads sharing molecular identifiers were discarded rather than binned into consensus sequences. MiTCR, with a Q25 quality threshold and the strictest error-elimination algorithm, was used for CDR3 identification, clonotype clustering and error correction. A nonparametric unseen species model with Euler transformation was used to estimate lower-bound total TCR beta diversity. TCRdb reanalyzed the raw reads on its own, using fastp at Q25 for trimming and MiXCR for clone calling, and kept in-frame beta chains. CDR3 protein duplicates are merged, each entry listing the most common genes and DNA. These V and J calls rely on TCRdb rather than the paper's analysis. In this sample the table shows 1.5 million to 2 million distinct CDR3 sequences, roughly 49% of which occur a single time. The top ten clones comprise 2.1% of the sample.

The CDR3, cysteine through phenylalanine, is 16 amino acids long. Only the CDR3 region is kept as DNA, spanning 48 bases read in frame from base 1. Unmatched junction bases come to 9, with V trimmed by 6 bases and J by 1 base. For CDR1 and CDR2, the germline V gene lists SGHAT and FQNNGV. The receptor was isolated from a woman aged 40 to 50 in good health. The sequence joins TRBV11-2 to TRBJ2-1, and 7 junctional nucleotides match TRBD2. Sequencing used blood. CDR3 protein: CASRFAVAGSYNEQFF. The DNA sequence is as follows: TGTGCCAGCAGGTTCGCTGTAGCGGGTTCCTACAATGAGCAGTTCTTC.